The present TCR beta chain was sequenced within a study of response to subunit inactivated influenza vaccine. TCRdb re-called the RT-PCR reads with MiXCR, one entry per CDR3 protein. The data contain about 520,000 distinct CDR3 sequences, roughly 27% of them singletons. The germline V gene has CDR1 SEHNR and CDR2 FQNEAQ (reference sequence). The V segment lost 2 bases and the J segment 5 bases; nucleotides outside the gene matches: 4. This CDR3 comprises 14 residues. The source is a middle-aged man who received an inactivated influenza vaccine. This sample comprised CD4+ T cells sorted from PBMCs, obtained around 5 days after vaccination. This chain connects TRBV7-9 to TRBJ2-5; 8 nucleotides agree with TRBD2. The CDR3 DNA follows: TGTGCCAGCAGCTTAAGCGGGAGCCGGGAGACCCAGTACTTC. Protein product: CASSLSGSRETQYF. Full variable domain (missing parts from reference TRBV7-9 and TRBJ2-5): DTGVSQNPRHKITKRGQNVTFRCDPISEHNRLYWYRQTLGQGPEFLTYFQNEAQLEKSRLLSDRFSAERPKGSFSTLEIQRTEQGDSAMYLCASSLSGSRETQYFGPGTRLLVL.